These 16 T cell receptor beta chains came from one sample sequenced in a study of cytotoxic CD8 clonotypes in ibrutinib-treated CLL. This table comes from immunoSEQ multiplex PCR, and its TCRdb copy is limited to in-frame clones, with some not included. The table records 160,000 or so clones, roughly 77% of them present only once. Material: PBMCs, obtained after 12 months of ibrutinib treatment. The receptors were gathered from a human donor with chronic lymphocytic leukemia.

V is TRBV5-4 and J is TRBJ2-3; 8 bases map to TRBD2. CDR1 is SGHNT, CDR2 YYREEE, per germline (reference sequence). Trimming took 4 bases from V and 6 from J; bases not matched to a gene: 7. The CDR3 has 14 amino acids. CDR3: CASSDTRGRDTQYF. The CDR3, as DNA: TGTGCCAGCAGCGACACTCGCGGGAGGGATACGCAGTATTTT.

The chain couples TRBV4-3 to TRBJ1-5; 7 nucleotides line up with TRBD1. The CDR3 has 19 amino acids. Trimming took 2 bases from V and 1 from J; bases not matched to a gene: 14. From germline, CDR1 is LGHNA and CDR2 YSLEER. The CDR3 protein is CASSQQLPTGTGSNQPQHF. CDR3 nucleotide sequence: TGCGCCAGCAGCCAACAACTACCGACAGGGACTGGGAGCAATCAGCCCCAGCATTTT.

V gene TRBV28 combines with J gene TRBJ1-5; 7 bases are a match to TRBD1. This CDR3 has 15 residues. V was pared by 6 bases and J by 6 bases, with 11 bases of the junction left unmatched. The germline gives CDR1 MDHEN, CDR2 SYDVKM. CDR3 sequence (DNA): TGTGCCAGCAGGCCCCCGACAGGGAAGGGTCAGCCCCAGCATTTT. This gives the protein CASRPPTGKGQPQHF.

The chain employs TRBV28 and TRBJ2-3; 9 bases fit TRBD1. The germline gives CDR1 MDHEN, CDR2 SYDVKM. The V and J ends lost 1 base and 9 bases, in that order; junction bases with no gene match: 14. The CDR3 is 17 residues long. The CDR3 coding sequence is TGTGCCAGCAGTTTATCCCTCGGACAGGGGACGGGTCGGACGCAGTATTTT. Amino acid sequence: CASSLSLGQGTGRTQYF.

The chain employs TRBV21-1 and TRBJ2-7; no DNA check was done on the table's D call, TRBD1. TRBV21-1 is classified as a pseudogene. The CDR3 has 14 amino acids. This CDR3 reads CASHTGTGVHEQYF. The CDR3 nucleotides read TGTGCCAGCCACACCGGGACAGGGGTCCACGAGCAGTACTTC.

This clone was found a few times. The rearrangement joins TRBV4-3 to TRBJ2-3; D is uncertain. The V end was cut by 3 bases, the J end by 0 bases, with 10 bases between. The CDR3 is 15 residues long. Germline V gives CDR1 LGHNA, CDR2 YSLEER. CDR3 DNA sequence: TGCGCCAGCAGCCAGGGCGGCTTCAGCACAGATACGCAGTATTTT. This translates into CASSQGGFSTDTQYF.

The rearrangement uses TRBV28 and TRBJ1-2; a weak D match, TRBD1 (5 bases). The CDR3 is 12 residues long. Germline CDR1 is MDHEN and CDR2 is SYDVKM. V gave up 10 bases and J gave up 7 bases, with 16 bases separating them. The CDR3: CATPIGVGGYTF. DNA of the CDR3: TGTGCCACCCCAATAGGGGTCGGTGGCTACACCTTC.

The V call is TRBV28, the J call TRBJ1-5; maybe TRBD1 (5 bases). Between the trimmed V and J ends, which lost 5 bases and 6 bases, there was a span of 11 bases. Per the germline V gene, CDR1 is MDHEN and CDR2 is SYDVKM. The CDR3 runs to 13 residues. CDR3 bases: TGTGCCAGCAGTGCCTTCAGGGTTCAGCCCCAGCATTTT. Residues: CASSAFRVQPQHF.

The chain links TRBV7-2 to TRBJ1-2; the D is unclear. Germline assignment: CDR1 SGHTA and CDR2 FQGNSA. V lost 0 bases and J 1 base, leaving 3 bases between the germline ends. The CDR3 spans 13 residues. CDR3 amino acids: CASSLAGNYGYTF. The CDR3 DNA sequence: TGTGCCAGCAGCTTAGCGGGTAACTATGGCTACACCTTC.

J is TRBJ1-6 and V is TRBV18; TRBD1 matches 7 bases. Germline CDR1 KGHSH, CDR2 LQKENI. Unmatched junction bases numbered 14, after V lost 3 bases and J lost 6 bases. CDR3 length equals 18 residues. The CDR3 loop is CASSPTPSSGTVNSPLHF. The DNA for the CDR3 is TGTGCCAGCTCACCCACCCCATCTTCCGGGACAGTTAATTCACCCCTCCACTTT.

J is TRBJ1-2 and V is TRBV28, with D maybe TRBD1 (5 bases). Trimming cost V 10 bases and J 7 bases, with 22 bases left between them. Germline V gene sequence: CDR1 MDHEN, CDR2 SYDVKM. CDR3 size: 14 residues. CDR3 DNA sequence: TGTGCCACCTGCAGGGTTTGGGGAACGAGTGGCTACACCTTC. It yields the protein CATCRVWGTSGYTF.

The V call is TRBV2, the J call TRBJ2-2, with a possible D match to TRBD2 (6 bases). V shed 2 bases and J shed 5 bases, with 9 bases lying between them. This CDR3 contains 14 residues. CDR1 and CDR2 (germline): SNHLY, FYNNEI. Here the CDR3 DNA reads TGTGCCAGCAGTGAAAATCGGGGGACCGGGGAGCTGTTTTTT. This gives the protein CASSENRGTGELFF.

V gene TRBV18 combines with J gene TRBJ1-1; 9 bases match TRBD1. From germline, CDR1 is KGHSH and CDR2 LQKENI. V shed 8 bases, J shed 4 bases, and the junction held 17 bases outside the gene matches. The CDR3 consists of 17 residues. The CDR3 DNA is TGTGCCAGCAACTGGGGACAGGGACCCCCGTCAAGCACTGAAGCTTTCTTT. Translating gives CASNWGQGPPSSTEAFF.

The chain is built from TRBV13 and TRBJ1-3; D is unresolved. Germline V gives CDR1 PRHDT, CDR2 FYEKMQ (reference sequence). The CDR3 consists of 14 residues. Trimming pared 0 bases from V and 7 bases from J, leaving 10 bases between. The CDR3 loop reads CASSLGVGWNTIYF. As DNA, the CDR3 is TGTGCCAGCAGCTTAGGGGTAGGGTGGAACACCATATATTTT.

The V and J genes are TRBV19 and TRBJ1-5; tentative D call: TRBD1 (5 bases). V dropped 9 bases and J dropped 7 bases, with 19 bases sitting between them. The germline CDR1 and CDR2 sequences are LNHDA and SQIVND (reference sequence). This CDR3 region has 14 residues. The CDR3 protein is CASNNQGRGQPQHF. As DNA, the CDR3 is TGTGCCAGCAATAATCAGGGCCGGGGCCAGCCCCAGCATTTT. Filled out from reference TRBV19 and TRBJ1-5, the complete variable domain reads DGGITQSPKYLFRKEGQNVTLSCEQNLNHDAMYWYRQDPGQGLRLIYYSQIVNDFQKGDIAEGYSVSREKKESFPLTVTSAQKNPTAFYLCASNNQGRGQPQHFGDGTRLSIL.

This clone has a single count. CDR3 DNA: TGCGCCAGCAGCCAAGATTGGGGGCGGACTGAAGCTTTCTTT. It specifies CASSQDWGRTEAFF. The V gene is TRBV4-1, the J gene TRBJ1-1; tentative D call: TRBD1 (6 bases). CDR3 length: 14 residues. The V end lost 0 bases, the J end lost 5 bases, and 10 bases lay between the germline ends. Germline V gives CDR1 MGHRA, CDR2 YSYEKL.